The 32 T cell receptor beta chains below come from one sample, sequenced in a study of CD4+ T cells in melanoma. The assay was immunoSEQ multiplex PCR, and TCRdb's table has in-frame clones only and misses some. This table has 6,000 to 8,000 clones, under 75% appearing once. Sequenced: cells from a culture (not recorded whether cultured in vitro). The receptors were sampled from a human donor with melanoma.

CDR3 protein: CASSPGVKNIQYF. CDR3 nucleotide sequence: TGCGCCAGCAGCCCAGGAGTGAAAAACATTCAGTACTTC. J is TRBJ2-4 and V is TRBV4-3; D gene ambiguous. The CDR3 has 13 amino acids. Trimming stripped 4 bases from V and 4 bases from J, with 8 bases between. Germline V gene lookup returns CDR1 LGHNA and CDR2 YSLEER.

This chain links TRBV19 with TRBJ2-1; D gene ambiguous. Germline V gene sequence: CDR1 LNHDA, CDR2 SQIVND (reference sequence). The CDR3 is 15 residues long. V lost 0 bases to trimming and J lost 6 bases, with 12 bases between them. This chain's CDR3 is CASSIDPLRGNEQFF. The DNA for the CDR3 is TGTGCCAGTAGTATAGACCCACTACGAGGCAATGAGCAGTTCTTC.

A single count supports this clone. The J gene is TRBJ1-1, the V gene TRBV5-1, with D hard to call. The germline gives CDR1 SGHRS, CDR2 YFSETQ. The V end lost 4 bases, the J end lost 2 bases, and 9 bases lay between the germline ends. The CDR3 extends over 13 amino acids. In DNA form, the CDR3 reads TGCGCCAGCAGCCCGTGGGGAAACACTGAAGCTTTCTTT. Residues: CASSPWGNTEAFF.

In its sample, this clone was seen a few times. The rearrangement links TRBV21-1 to TRBJ1-2. TRBV21-1 counts as a pseudogene. The CDR3 has 14 amino acids. DNA for the CDR3: TGTGCCAGCAGCAAAGAAGTCACTAACTATGGCTACACCTTC. Translating gives CASSKEVTNYGYTF.

This clone was counted a few times. The chain has TRBV9 and TRBJ1-6; no clear D. Germline V lookup: CDR1 SGDLS, CDR2 YYNGEE. The V and J ends lost 0 bases and 11 bases respectively, with 9 bases between them. The CDR3 is 13 amino acids. The CDR3 here is CASSVDSGTPLHF. The CDR3 region has the DNA TGTGCCAGCAGCGTAGATTCGGGGACACCCCTCCACTTT.

This chain uses TRBV2 with TRBJ2-3; 7 positions agree with TRBD2. The germline CDR1 and CDR2 sequences are SNHLY and FYNNEI. The CDR3 is made up of 15 amino acids. The junction had 9 bases not matched to a gene; V was cut back by 6 bases and J by 3 bases. This chain's CDR3 is CASSPYGGGTDTQYF. In DNA, the CDR3 is TGTGCCAGCAGCCCCTATGGGGGGGGGACAGATACGCAGTATTTT.

The chain combines TRBV7-9 with TRBJ1-2; the D gene is possibly TRBD1 (6 bases). This CDR3 spans 15 amino acids. In germline, CDR1 is SEHNR, CDR2 FQNEAQ (reference sequence). The ends were cut back, 1 base at V and 8 bases at J, with 17 bases in the middle. DNA of the CDR3: TGTGCCAGCAGCTTAGTCCAGGGGCAGATTCCGGGCTACACCTTC. Its protein is CASSLVQGQIPGYTF.

The CDR3 DNA reads TGTGCCTCAGACCCGGGCGCTGAAGCTTTCTTT. It specifies CASDPGAEAFF. The V gene is TRBV30, the J gene TRBJ1-1; D is unresolved. The CDR3 has 11 amino acids. V was clipped by 7 bases and J by 6 bases, with 12 bases between them. Germline values: CDR1 GTSNPN, CDR2 SVGIG (reference sequence).

This clone turned up a few times. The chain employs TRBV7-2 and TRBJ2-1; no reliable D call. Germline V gene data show CDR1 as SGHTA and CDR2 as FQGNSA. The CDR3 is 15 residues long. With 1 base removed from V and 0 bases from J, the gap between germline ends came to 7 bases. CDR3 residues: CASSLDESSYNEQFF. CDR3 bases: TGTGCCAGCAGCTTAGACGAAAGCTCCTACAATGAGCAGTTCTTC. Based on the CDR3 plus reference TRBV7-2 and TRBJ2-1, the full variable domain is GAGVSQSPSNKVTEKGKDVELRCDPISGHTALYWYRQSLGQGLEFLIYFQGNSAPDKSGLPSDRFSAERTGGSVSTLTIQRTQQEDSAVYLCASSLDESSYNEQFFGPGTRLTVL.

The table lists this clone with a count of one. V and J are TRBV4-1 and TRBJ2-3; 12 bases are shared with TRBD2. The CDR3 length is 17 residues. The junction had 3 bases not matched to a gene; V was cut back by 2 bases and J by 0 bases. The germline V gene has CDR1 MGHRA and CDR2 YSYEKL. CDR3 nucleotide sequence: TGCGCCAGCAGCCAATCCGGACTAGCGGGGAGCACAGATACGCAGTATTTT. Translated: CASSQSGLAGSTDTQYF.

J is TRBJ2-2 and V is TRBV24-1; no clear D gene. This CDR3 spans 16 amino acids. Germline V lookup: CDR1 KGHDR, CDR2 SFDVKD. V was cut by 4 bases and J by 3 bases, with 14 bases left in between. The CDR3 protein is CATSDVGRTYTGELFF. The CDR3 region has the DNA TGTGCCACCAGTGACGTCGGACGTACTTACACCGGGGAGCTGTTTTTT.

This clone has a handful of counts. The rearrangement joins TRBV14 to TRBJ1-6, with a weak D call TRBD1 (6 bases). Germline CDR1 and CDR2: SGHDN and FVKESK. The CDR3 is made up of 20 amino acids. Trimming pared 0 bases from V and 2 bases from J, leaving 20 bases between. The CDR3 loop reads CASSQEKGGPLAAYNSPLHF. In DNA, the CDR3 is TGTGCCAGCAGCCAAGAAAAAGGGGGGCCACTAGCGGCCTATAATTCACCCCTCCACTTT.

J is TRBJ2-1 and V is TRBV15, with TRBD2 identical over 13 bases. Unmatched junction bases numbered 3, after V lost 5 bases and J lost 5 bases. The CDR3 sequence is 15 residues long. In germline, CDR1 is LNHNV, CDR2 YYDKDF (reference sequence). This chain's CDR3 is CATSEGTSGDNEQFF. CDR3 bases: TGTGCCACCAGCGAGGGGACTAGCGGGGACAATGAGCAGTTCTTC.

The rearrangement links TRBV7-8 to TRBJ2-7; 8 nucleotides line up with TRBD1. The junction had 10 bases not matched to a gene; V was cut back by 5 bases and J by 4 bases. Germline assignment: CDR1 SGHVS and CDR2 FQNEAQ. The CDR3 is made up of 15 amino acids. The CDR3 is CASSVYRGQGYEQYF. The CDR3 DNA reads as TGTGCCAGCAGCGTATACCGAGGACAGGGTTACGAGCAGTACTTC.

This sequence joins TRBV4-3 and TRBJ2-1; D may be TRBD2 (5 bases). The germline gives CDR1 LGHNA, CDR2 YSLEER. CDR3 size: 14 residues. V shed 4 bases and J shed 8 bases, with 15 bases lying between them. The CDR3 sequence is CASSPLGERDEQFF. The CDR3 DNA reads TGCGCCAGCAGCCCCCTGGGCGAGAGGGATGAGCAGTTCTTC.

The chain has TRBV6-5 and TRBJ2-2, with 11 bases that match TRBD1. Germline CDR1 MNHEY, CDR2 SVGAGI. The V gene end was trimmed by 10 bases and the J gene end by 5 bases; junction bases not matched to a gene: 9. The CDR3 loop spans 15 amino acids. For the CDR3, the DNA is TGTGCCACGCTAGTGGGGACAGGGGGGACCGGGGAGCTGTTTTTT. Protein: CATLVGTGGTGELFF.

The J gene is TRBJ1-4, the V gene TRBV27; 7 positions agree with TRBD1. CDR1 MNHEY and CDR2 SMNVEV come from the germline V gene (reference sequence). V was clipped by 6 bases and J by 5 bases; unmatched bases: 12. The CDR3 extends over 16 amino acids. The CDR3 DNA is TGTGCCAGCAGCCTTCGACAGGGCCTAGGAAATGAAAAACTGTTTTTT. Its translation: CASSLRQGLGNEKLFF.

This clone was detected a few times. The genes are TRBV9 and TRBJ1-4; no clear D. Per germline, CDR1 SGDLS and CDR2 YYNGEE. This CDR3 has 16 amino acids. V was trimmed by 0 bases and J by 0 bases, leaving 9 bases between them. CDR3: CASSVGTLATNEKLFF. The CDR3 nucleotides are TGTGCCAGCAGCGTAGGCACACTCGCAACTAATGAAAAACTGTTTTTT.

This clone was detected once. The chain links TRBV2 to TRBJ1-4; 11 nucleotides agree with TRBD1. CDR1 is SNHLY and CDR2 is FYNNEI in the germline V gene. The CDR3 runs to 13 residues. V shed 6 bases and J 14 bases; nucleotides not matched to a gene: 8. The CDR3 DNA reads TGTGCCAGCAGCCTTCGGACAGGGGGCAGGCTGTTTTTT. Translating it yields CASSLRTGGRLFF. The whole variable domain, filled in from reference TRBV2 and TRBJ1-4, reads EPEVTQTPSHQVTQMGQEVILRCVPISNHLYFYWYRQILGQKVEFLVSFYNNEISEKSEIFDDQFSVERPDGSNFTLKIRSTKLEDSAMYFCASSLRTGGRLFFGSGTQLSVL.

By sample share, this clone is medium-sized. This chain uses TRBV15 with TRBJ2-5, with 9 bases matching TRBD2. The CDR3 runs to 15 residues. Trimming took 5 bases from V and 5 from J; bases not matched to a gene: 9. Germline V gives CDR1 LNHNV, CDR2 YYDKDF (reference sequence). The CDR3, as DNA: TGTGCCACCAGCGCCCGAAGGACTAGCGTTGAGACCCAGTACTTC. The encoded protein is CATSARRTSVETQYF. Using reference TRBV15 and TRBJ2-5 for the parts outside the CDR3, the full variable domain is DAMVIQNPRYQVTQFGKPVTLSCSQTLNHNVMYWYQQKSSQAPKLLFHYYDKDFNNEADTPDNFQSRRPNTSFCFLDIRSPGLGDTAMYLCATSARRTSVETQYFGPGTRLLVL.

The gene calls are TRBV19 and TRBJ1-1; 9 bases are shared with TRBD1. The J segment lost 1 base and the V segment lost 5 bases, leaving 2 bases of the junction unmatched. CDR3 length: 14 residues. Germline V gene lookup returns CDR1 LNHDA and CDR2 SQIVND (reference sequence). The DNA of the CDR3 is TGTGCCAGTAGTGGGACAGGGTGGAACACTGAAGCTTTCTTT. It yields the protein CASSGTGWNTEAFF.

This clone appeared a few times. DNA for the CDR3: TGCGCCAGCAGCCAACCCCAAACGACTCTCAACCCCTACGAGCAGTACTTC. As protein: CASSQPQTTLNPYEQYF. The J gene is TRBJ2-7, the V gene TRBV4-1; D uncertain. Germline CDR1 reads MGHRA; CDR2 reads YSYEKL. Between the trimmed V and J ends, which lost 2 bases and 2 bases, there was a span of 19 bases. The CDR3 spans 17 residues.

This clone was counted a single time. The genes are TRBV27 and TRBJ1-5, with a weak D call TRBD1 (5 bases). V lost 7 bases, J lost 6 bases, and 16 bases lay in between. The CDR3 has 14 amino acids. CDR1 MNHEY and CDR2 SMNVEV come from the germline V gene (reference sequence). CDR3 protein: CASILGGTGQPQHF. CDR3 coding DNA: TGTGCCAGCATCCTCGGGGGGACCGGTCAGCCCCAGCATTTT.

This clone is classed as large (0.1 to 1%). The CDR3 coding sequence is TGTGCCACCCAGGTGGCTAGCGGTTGGGGCGGGGAGCTGTTTTTT. As protein: CATQVASGWGGELFF. V is TRBV7-3 and J is TRBJ2-2; 7 bases map to TRBD2. The CDR3 is 15 residues long. Germline CDR1 and CDR2: SGHTA and FQGTGA. J was trimmed by 7 bases and V by 10 bases; bases with no gene match: 15.

The J gene is TRBJ2-3, the V gene TRBV7-9; no clear D. This CDR3 region has 11 residues. V was clipped by 5 bases and J by 9 bases, with 9 bases between them. CDR1 SEHNR and CDR2 FQNEAQ come from the germline V gene (reference sequence). This chain's CDR3 is CASSPLPTQYF. In DNA, the CDR3 is TGTGCCAGCAGCCCCCTCCCGACGCAGTATTTT.

The chain links TRBV6-5 to TRBJ2-7; no clear D gene. Trimming left V 6 bases short and J 2 bases short, with 11 bases between. The CDR3 has 13 amino acids. CDR1 and CDR2 (germline): MNHEY, SVGAGI. CDR3: CASRPENTYEQYF. CDR3 sequence (DNA): TGTGCCAGCAGGCCCGAAAATACCTACGAGCAGTACTTC.

This clone was seen only a few times. The genes are TRBV28 and TRBJ2-1; perhaps TRBD1 as D (5 bases). V dropped 3 bases and J dropped 4 bases, with 16 bases sitting between them. From germline, CDR1 is MDHEN and CDR2 SYDVKM. This CDR3 spans 16 amino acids. The DNA of the CDR3 is TGTGCCAGCAGTTTGGTAGGAGACAGCTTGTACAATGAGCAGTTCTTC. It yields the protein CASSLVGDSLYNEQFF. The variable domain in full, with the rest retrieved from reference TRBV28 and TRBJ2-1, is DVKVTQSSRYLVKRTGEKVFLECVQDMDHENMFWYRQDPGLGLRLIYFSYDVKMKEKGDIPEGYSVSREKKERFSLILESASTNQTSMYLCASSLVGDSLYNEQFFGPGTRLTVL.

This chain links TRBV3-1 (or the pseudogene TRBV3-2) with TRBJ1-6; 7 nucleotides match TRBD1. CDR1 and CDR2 (germline): LGHDT, YNNKEL (reference sequence). CDR3 size: 15 residues. The ends lost 1 base at V and 8 bases at J; junction bases unmatched: 5. The CDR3 region is CASSQVGDRYSPLHF. CDR3 sequence (DNA): TGTGCCAGCAGCCAAGTAGGGGACAGATATTCACCCCTCCACTTT.

CDR3 bases: TGTGCCAGCAGAGGGTCTTCCTACGAGCAGTACTTC. Translating it yields CASRGSSYEQYF. The chain recombines TRBV5-5 with TRBJ2-7; D is uncertain. The CDR3 covers 12 residues. V shed 5 bases and J shed 1 base, with 7 bases lying between them. From germline, CDR1 is SGHKS and CDR2 YYEKEE (reference sequence).

This clone is medium-sized within its sample. The chain joins TRBV10-2 to TRBJ1-1; 8 positions agree with TRBD1. Germline V lookup: CDR1 WSHSY, CDR2 SAAADI. V gave up 8 bases and J gave up 3 bases; unmatched junction bases: 8. CDR3 size: 14 residues. DNA for the CDR3: TGCGCCAGCTGGACAGGGTCCCTATACACTGAAGCTTTCTTT. Residues: CASWTGSLYTEAFF.

The gene calls are TRBV5-5 and TRBJ2-3; 8 nucleotides line up with TRBD1. CDR1 SGHKS and CDR2 YYEKEE come from the germline V gene (reference sequence). The CDR3 runs to 16 residues. Trimming took 0 bases from V and 3 from J; bases not matched to a gene: 6. This CDR3 is CASSLGPGGVTDTQYF. In nucleotides, the CDR3 is TGTGCCAGCAGCTTGGGGCCAGGGGGCGTAACAGATACGCAGTATTTT.

The chain joins TRBV7-9 to TRBJ2-5; TRBD2 is a possible D gene (5 bases). This CDR3 contains 14 residues. Per germline, CDR1 SEHNR and CDR2 FQNEAQ (reference sequence). V lost 5 bases, J lost 1 base, and 11 bases lay in between. DNA of the CDR3: TGTGCCAGCAGCCGAGGACTCGCCCAAGAGACCCAGTACTTC. It yields the protein CASSRGLAQETQYF.